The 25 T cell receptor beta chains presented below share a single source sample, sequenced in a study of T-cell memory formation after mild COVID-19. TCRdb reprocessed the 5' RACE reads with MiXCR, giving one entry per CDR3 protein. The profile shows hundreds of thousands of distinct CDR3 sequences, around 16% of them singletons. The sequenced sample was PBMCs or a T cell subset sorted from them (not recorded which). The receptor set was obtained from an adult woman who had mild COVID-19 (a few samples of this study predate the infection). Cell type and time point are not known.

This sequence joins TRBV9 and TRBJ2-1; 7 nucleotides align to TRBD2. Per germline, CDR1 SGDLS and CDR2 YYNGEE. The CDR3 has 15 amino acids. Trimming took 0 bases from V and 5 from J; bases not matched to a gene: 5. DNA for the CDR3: TGTGCCAGCAGCGTAGGGCTAGCGGAAAACAATGAGCAGTTCTTC. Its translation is CASSVGLAENNEQFF. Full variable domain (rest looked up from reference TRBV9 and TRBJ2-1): DSGVTQTPKHLITATGQRVTLRCSPRSGDLSVYWYQQSLDQGLQFLIQYYNGEERAKGNILERFSAQQFPDLHSELNLSSLELGDSALYFCASSVGLAENNEQFFGPGTRLTVL.

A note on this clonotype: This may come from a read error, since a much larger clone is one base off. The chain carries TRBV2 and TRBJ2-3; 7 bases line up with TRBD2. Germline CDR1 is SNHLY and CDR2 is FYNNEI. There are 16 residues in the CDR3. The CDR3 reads CASSEGTSRRTDTKYF. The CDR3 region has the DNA TGTGCCAGCAGTGAAGGGACTAGTAGGCGCACAGATACGAAGTATTTT.

CDR3 amino acids: CASSLGVDRRDPTDTQYF. The CDR3 DNA reads as TGCGCCAGCAGCCTGGGGGTTGACCGGCGGGACCCCACAGATACGCAGTATTTT. J is TRBJ2-3 and V is TRBV4-1; possibly TRBD2 for D (6 bases). There are 18 residues in the CDR3. V lost 4 bases, J lost 2 bases, and 22 bases lay in between. Germline V gene data show CDR1 as MGHRA and CDR2 as YSYEKL.

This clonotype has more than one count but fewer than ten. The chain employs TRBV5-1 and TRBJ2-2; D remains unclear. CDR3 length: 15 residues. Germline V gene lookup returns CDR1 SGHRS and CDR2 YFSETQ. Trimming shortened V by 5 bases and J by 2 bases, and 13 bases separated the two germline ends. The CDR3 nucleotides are TGCGCCAGCAGTCCGCTGAAGTCTAACACCGGGGAGCTGTTTTTT. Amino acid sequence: CASSPLKSNTGELFF.

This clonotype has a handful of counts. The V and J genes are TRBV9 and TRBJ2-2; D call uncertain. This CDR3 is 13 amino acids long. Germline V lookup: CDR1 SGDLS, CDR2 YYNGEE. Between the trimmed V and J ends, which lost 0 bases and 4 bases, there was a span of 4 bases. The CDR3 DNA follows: TGTGCCAGCAGCGTAGGCGCCACCGGGGAGCTGTTTTTT. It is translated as CASSVGATGELFF.

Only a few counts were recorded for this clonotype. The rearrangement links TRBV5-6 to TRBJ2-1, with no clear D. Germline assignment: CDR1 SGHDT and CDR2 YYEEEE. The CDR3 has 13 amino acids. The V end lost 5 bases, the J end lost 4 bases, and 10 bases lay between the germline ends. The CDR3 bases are TGTGCCAGCAGTGTTCCGGGTTACAATGAGCAGTTCTTC. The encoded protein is CASSVPGYNEQFF. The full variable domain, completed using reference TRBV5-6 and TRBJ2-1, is DAGVTQSPTHLIKTRGQQVTLRCSPKSGHDTVSWYQQALGQGPQFIFQYYEEEERQRGNFPDRFSGHQFPNYSSELNVNALLLGDSALYLCASSVPGYNEQFFGPGTRLTVL.

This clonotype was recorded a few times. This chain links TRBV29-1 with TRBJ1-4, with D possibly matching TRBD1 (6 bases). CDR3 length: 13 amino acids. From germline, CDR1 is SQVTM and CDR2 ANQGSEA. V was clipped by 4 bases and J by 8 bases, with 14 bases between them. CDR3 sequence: CSVVWGAGEKLFF. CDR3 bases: TGCAGCGTTGTCTGGGGGGCGGGAGAAAAACTGTTTTTT.

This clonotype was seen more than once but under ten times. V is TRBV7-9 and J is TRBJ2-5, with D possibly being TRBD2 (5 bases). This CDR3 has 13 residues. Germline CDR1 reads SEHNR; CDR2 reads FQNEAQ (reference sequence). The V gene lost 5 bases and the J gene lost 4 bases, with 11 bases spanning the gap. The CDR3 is CASSPTSVETQYF. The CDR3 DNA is TGTGCCAGCAGCCCTACTAGTGTAGAGACCCAGTACTTC.

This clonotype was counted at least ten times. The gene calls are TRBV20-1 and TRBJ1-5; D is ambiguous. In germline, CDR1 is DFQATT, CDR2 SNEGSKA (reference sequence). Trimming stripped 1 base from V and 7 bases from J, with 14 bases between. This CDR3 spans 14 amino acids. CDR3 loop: CSARGPDLGQPQHF. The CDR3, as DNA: TGCAGTGCTAGAGGCCCTGACCTGGGACAGCCCCAGCATTTT.

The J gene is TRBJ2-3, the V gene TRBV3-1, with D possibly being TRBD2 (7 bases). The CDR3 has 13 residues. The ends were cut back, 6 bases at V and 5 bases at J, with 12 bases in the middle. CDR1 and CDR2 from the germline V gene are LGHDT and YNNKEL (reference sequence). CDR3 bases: TGTGCCAGCAGGAAAGGGGGGGGAGATACGCAGTATTTT. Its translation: CASRKGGGDTQYF.

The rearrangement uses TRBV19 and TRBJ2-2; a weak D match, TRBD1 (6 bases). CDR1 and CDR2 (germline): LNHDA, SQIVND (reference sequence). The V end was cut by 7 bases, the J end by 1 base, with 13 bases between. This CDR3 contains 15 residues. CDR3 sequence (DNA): TGTGCCAGTAAACAGGGACCCCAGAACACCGGGGAGCTGTTTTTT. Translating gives CASKQGPQNTGELFF.

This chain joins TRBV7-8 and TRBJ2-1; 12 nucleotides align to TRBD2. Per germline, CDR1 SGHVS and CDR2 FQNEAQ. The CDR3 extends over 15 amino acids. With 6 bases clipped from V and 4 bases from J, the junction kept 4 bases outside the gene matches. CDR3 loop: CASRSSGRGYNEQFF. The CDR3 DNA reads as TGTGCCAGCAGGTCTAGCGGGAGGGGATACAATGAGCAGTTCTTC. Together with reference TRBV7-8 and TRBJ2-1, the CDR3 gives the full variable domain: GAGVSQSPRYKVAKRGQDVALRCDPISGHVSLFWYQQALGQGPEFLTYFQNEAQLDKSGLPSDRFFAERPEGSVSTLKIQRTQQEDSAVYLCASRSSGRGYNEQFFGPGTRLTVL.

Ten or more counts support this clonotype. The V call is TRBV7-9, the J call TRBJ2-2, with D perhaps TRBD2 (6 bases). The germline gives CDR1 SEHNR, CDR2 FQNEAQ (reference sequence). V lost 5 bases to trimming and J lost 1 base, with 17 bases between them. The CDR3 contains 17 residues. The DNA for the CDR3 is TGTGCCAGCAGCGGCTACTGGGGGGAGCTGAACACCGGGGAGCTGTTTTTT. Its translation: CASSGYWGELNTGELFF.

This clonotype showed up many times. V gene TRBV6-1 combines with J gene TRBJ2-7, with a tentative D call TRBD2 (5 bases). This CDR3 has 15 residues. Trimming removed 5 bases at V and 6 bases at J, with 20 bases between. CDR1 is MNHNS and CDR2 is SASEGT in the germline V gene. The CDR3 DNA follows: TGTGCCAGCAGTCCCCCTTCTGCCCCGGGGAGCGAGCAGTACTTC. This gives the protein CASSPPSAPGSEQYF.

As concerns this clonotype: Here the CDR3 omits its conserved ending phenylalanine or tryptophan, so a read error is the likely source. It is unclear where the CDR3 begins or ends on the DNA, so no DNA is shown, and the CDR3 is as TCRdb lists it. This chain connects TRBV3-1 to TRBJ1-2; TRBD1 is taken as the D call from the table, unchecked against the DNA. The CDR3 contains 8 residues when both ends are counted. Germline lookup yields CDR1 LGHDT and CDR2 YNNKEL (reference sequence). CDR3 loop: CASNLGTD.

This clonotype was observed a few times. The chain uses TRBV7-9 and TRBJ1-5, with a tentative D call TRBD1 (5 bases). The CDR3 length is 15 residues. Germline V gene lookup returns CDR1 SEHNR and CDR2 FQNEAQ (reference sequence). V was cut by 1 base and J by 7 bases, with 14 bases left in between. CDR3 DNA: TGTGCCAGCAGCTTAGACGGTACGGGGGAGCAGCCCCAGCATTTT. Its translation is CASSLDGTGEQPQHF.

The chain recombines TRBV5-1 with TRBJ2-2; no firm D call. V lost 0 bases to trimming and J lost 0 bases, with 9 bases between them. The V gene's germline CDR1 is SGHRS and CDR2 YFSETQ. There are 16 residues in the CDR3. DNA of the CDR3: TGCGCCAGCAGCTTGGCCGTGACCCCGAACACCGGGGAGCTGTTTTTT. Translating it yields CASSLAVTPNTGELFF.

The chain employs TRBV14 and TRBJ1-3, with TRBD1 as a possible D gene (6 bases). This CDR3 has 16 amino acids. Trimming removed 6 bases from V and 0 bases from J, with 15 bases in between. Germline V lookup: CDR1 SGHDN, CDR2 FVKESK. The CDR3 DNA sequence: TGTGCCAGCAGTCGACCATGGGGACACTCTGGAAACACCATATATTTT. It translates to CASSRPWGHSGNTIYF.

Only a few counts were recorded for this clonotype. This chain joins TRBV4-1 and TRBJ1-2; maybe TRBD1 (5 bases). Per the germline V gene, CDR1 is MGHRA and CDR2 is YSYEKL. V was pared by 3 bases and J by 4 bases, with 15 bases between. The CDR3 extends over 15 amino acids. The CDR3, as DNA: TGCGCCAGCAGCCAGAGAGACAGCTCCACCTATGGCTACACCTTC. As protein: CASSQRDSSTYGYTF.

In DNA form, the CDR3 reads TGCGCCAGCAGCAGGGACAGGGTCGTGATCTGGGGCTCTGGGGCCAACGTCCTGACTTTC. Residues: CASSRDRVVIWGSGANVLTF. V and J are TRBV4-1 and TRBJ2-6; 9 bases are a match to TRBD1. CDR1 and CDR2 (germline): MGHRA, YSYEKL. This CDR3 contains 20 residues. V was clipped by 5 bases and J by 0 bases; unmatched bases: 14.

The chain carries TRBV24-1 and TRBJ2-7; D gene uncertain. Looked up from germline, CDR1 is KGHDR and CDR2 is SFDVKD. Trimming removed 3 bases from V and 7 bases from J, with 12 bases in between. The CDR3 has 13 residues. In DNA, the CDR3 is TGTGCCACCAGTGATACCAGGATCCCAGAGCAGTACTTC. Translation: CATSDTRIPEQYF.

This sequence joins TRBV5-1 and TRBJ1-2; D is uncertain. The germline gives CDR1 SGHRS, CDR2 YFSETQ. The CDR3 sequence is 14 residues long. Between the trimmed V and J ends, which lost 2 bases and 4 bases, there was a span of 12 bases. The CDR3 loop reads CASSLSGRSYGYTF. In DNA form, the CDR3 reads TGCGCCAGCAGCTTAAGTGGACGGTCCTATGGCTACACCTTC.

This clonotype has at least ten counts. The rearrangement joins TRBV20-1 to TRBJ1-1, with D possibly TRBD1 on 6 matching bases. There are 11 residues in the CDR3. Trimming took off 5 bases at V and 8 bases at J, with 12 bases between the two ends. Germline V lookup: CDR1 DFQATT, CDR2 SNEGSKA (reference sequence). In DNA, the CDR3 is TGCAGTGCTTCACAGGGCCTAGAAGCTTTCTTT. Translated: CSASQGLEAFF.

CDR3 nucleotides: TGCGCCAGCAGCTTGCTAGCGGGGTTCACAGATACGCAGTATTTT. It codes for CASSLLAGFTDTQYF. The V gene is TRBV5-1, the J gene TRBJ2-3, with 9 bases that match TRBD2. In germline, CDR1 is SGHRS, CDR2 YFSETQ. The CDR3 length is 15 residues. With 1 base clipped from V and 2 bases from J, the junction kept 2 bases outside the gene matches.

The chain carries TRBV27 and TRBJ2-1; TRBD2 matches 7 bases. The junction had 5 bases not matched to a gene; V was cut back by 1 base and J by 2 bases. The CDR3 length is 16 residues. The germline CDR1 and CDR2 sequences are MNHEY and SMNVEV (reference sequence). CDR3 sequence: CASSLWAGVTYNEQFF. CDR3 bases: TGTGCCAGCAGTTTATGGGCGGGAGTGACCTACAATGAGCAGTTCTTC.